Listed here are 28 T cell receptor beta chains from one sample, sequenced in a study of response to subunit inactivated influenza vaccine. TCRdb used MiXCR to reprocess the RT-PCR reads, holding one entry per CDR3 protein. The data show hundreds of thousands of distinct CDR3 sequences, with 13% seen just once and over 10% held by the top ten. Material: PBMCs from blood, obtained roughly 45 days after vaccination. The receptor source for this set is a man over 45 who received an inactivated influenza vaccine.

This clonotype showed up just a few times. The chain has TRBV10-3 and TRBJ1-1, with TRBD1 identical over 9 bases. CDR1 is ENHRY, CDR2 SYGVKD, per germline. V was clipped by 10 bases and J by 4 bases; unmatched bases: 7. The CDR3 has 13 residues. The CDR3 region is CATGQGVGTEAFF. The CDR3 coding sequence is TGTGCCACGGGACAGGGAGTAGGCACTGAAGCTTTCTTT.

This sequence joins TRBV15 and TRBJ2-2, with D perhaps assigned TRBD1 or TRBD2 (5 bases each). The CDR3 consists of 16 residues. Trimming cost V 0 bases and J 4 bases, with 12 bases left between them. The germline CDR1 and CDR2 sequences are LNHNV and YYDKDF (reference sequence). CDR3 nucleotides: TGTGCCACCAGCAGAGATCTTACCGGGGCCACCGGGGAGCTGTTTTTT. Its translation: CATSRDLTGATGELFF.

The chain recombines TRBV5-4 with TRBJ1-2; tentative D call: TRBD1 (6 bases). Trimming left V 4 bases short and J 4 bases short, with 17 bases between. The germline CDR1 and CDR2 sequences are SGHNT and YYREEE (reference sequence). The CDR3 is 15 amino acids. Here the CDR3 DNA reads TGTGCCAGCAGCACGACCCTGGGGGGCAGCTATGGCTACACCTTC. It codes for CASSTTLGGSYGYTF. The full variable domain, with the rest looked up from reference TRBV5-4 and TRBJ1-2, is ETGVTQSPTHLIKTRGQQVTLRCSSQSGHNTVSWYQQALGQGPQFIFQYYREEENGRGNFPPRFSGLQFPNYSSELNVNALELDDSALYLCASSTTLGGSYGYTFGSGTRLTVV.

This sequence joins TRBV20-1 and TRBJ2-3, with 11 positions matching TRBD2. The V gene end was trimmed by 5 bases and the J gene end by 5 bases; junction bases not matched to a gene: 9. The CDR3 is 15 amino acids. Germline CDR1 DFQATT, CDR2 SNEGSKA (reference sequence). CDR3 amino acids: CSADPTSGTEDTQYF. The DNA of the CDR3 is TGCAGTGCTGACCCGACTAGCGGGACTGAAGATACGCAGTATTTT.

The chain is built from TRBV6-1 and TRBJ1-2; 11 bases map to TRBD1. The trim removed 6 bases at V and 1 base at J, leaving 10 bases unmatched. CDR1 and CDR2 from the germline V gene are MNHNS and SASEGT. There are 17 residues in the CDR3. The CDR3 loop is CASSAGTGGYGNYGYTF. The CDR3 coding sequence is TGTGCCAGCAGCGCCGGGACAGGGGGGTACGGTAACTATGGCTACACCTTC.

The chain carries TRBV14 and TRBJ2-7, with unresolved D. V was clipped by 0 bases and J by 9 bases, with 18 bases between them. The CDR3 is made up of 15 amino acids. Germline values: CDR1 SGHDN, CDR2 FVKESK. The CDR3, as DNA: TGTGCCAGCAGCCAAGATGGTAGTAGGCATCTCCTGCAGTACTTC. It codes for CASSQDGSRHLLQYF.

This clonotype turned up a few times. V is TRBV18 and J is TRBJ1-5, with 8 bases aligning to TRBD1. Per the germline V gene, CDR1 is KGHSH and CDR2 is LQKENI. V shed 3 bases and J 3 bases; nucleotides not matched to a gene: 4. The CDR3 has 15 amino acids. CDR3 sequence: CASSPGQVYNQPQHF. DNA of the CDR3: TGTGCCAGCTCACCGGGACAGGTGTACAATCAGCCCCAGCATTTT.

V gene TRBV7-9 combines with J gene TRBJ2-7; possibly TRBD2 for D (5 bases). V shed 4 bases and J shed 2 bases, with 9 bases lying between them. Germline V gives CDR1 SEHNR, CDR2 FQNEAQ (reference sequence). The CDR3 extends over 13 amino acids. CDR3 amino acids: CASSSQEAYEQYF. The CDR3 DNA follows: TGTGCCAGCAGCTCTCAGGAGGCCTACGAGCAGTACTTC.

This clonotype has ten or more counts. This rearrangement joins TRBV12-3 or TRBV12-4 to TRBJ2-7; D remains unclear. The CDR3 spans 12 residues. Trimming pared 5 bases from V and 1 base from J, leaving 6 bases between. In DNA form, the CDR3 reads TGTGCCAGCAGTATCCCGTCCTACGAGCAGTACTTC. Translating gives CASSIPSYEQYF.

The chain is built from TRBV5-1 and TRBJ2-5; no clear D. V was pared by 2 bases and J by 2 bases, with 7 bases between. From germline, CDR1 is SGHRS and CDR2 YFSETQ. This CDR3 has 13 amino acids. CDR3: CASSFRPQETQYF. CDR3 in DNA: TGCGCCAGCAGCTTTAGACCACAAGAGACCCAGTACTTC.

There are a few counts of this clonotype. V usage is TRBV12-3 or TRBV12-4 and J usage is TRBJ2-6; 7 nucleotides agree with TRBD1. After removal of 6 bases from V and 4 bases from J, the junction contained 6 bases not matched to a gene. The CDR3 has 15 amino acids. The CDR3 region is CASSQTGDGANVLTF. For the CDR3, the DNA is TGTGCCAGCAGCCAAACAGGGGACGGGGCCAACGTCCTGACTTTC.

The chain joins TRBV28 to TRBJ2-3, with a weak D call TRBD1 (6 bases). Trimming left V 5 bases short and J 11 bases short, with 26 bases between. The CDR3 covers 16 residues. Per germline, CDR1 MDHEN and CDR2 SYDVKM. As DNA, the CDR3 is TGTGCCAGCAGTCCCTACTCGGGACAAGTGAATCCGAGGCAGTATTTT. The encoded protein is CASSPYSGQVNPRQYF.

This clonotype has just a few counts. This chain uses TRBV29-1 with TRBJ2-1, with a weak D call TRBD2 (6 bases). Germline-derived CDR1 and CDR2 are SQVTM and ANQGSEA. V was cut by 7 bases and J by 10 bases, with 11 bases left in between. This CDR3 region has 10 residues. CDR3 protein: CSGGLTEQFF. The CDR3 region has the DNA TGCAGCGGGGGACTTACAGAGCAGTTCTTC.

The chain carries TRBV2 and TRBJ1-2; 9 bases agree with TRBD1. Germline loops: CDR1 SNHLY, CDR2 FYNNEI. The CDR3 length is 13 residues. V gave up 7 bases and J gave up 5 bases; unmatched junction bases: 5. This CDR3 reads CASTDRGFYGYTF. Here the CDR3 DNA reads TGTGCCAGCACCGACAGGGGGTTTTATGGCTACACCTTC.

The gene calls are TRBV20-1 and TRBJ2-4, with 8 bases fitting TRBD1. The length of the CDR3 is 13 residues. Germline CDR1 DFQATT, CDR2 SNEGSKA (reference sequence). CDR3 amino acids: CSSHGQGKNIQYF. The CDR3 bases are TGCAGCAGCCACGGACAGGGAAAAAACATTCAGTACTTC.

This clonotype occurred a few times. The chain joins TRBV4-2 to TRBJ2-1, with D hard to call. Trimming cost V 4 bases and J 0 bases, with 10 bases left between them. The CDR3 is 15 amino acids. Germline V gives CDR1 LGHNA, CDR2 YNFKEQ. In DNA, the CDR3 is TGTGCCAGCAGCCCGACCTTGAGCTCCTACAATGAGCAGTTCTTC. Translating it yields CASSPTLSSYNEQFF.

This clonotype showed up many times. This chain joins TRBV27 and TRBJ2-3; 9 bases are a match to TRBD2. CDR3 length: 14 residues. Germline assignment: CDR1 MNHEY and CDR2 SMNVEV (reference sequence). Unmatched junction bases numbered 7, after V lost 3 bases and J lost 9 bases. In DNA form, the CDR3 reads TGTGCCAGCAGTTTGACTAGCGGCCTAGGGACGCAGTATTTT. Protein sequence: CASSLTSGLGTQYF.

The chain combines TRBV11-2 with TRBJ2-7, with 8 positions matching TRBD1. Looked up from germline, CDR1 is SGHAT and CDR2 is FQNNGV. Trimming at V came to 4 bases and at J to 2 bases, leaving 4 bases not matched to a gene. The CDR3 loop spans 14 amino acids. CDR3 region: CASSWTDRAYEQYF. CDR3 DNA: TGTGCCAGCAGCTGGACGGACAGGGCCTACGAGCAGTACTTC.

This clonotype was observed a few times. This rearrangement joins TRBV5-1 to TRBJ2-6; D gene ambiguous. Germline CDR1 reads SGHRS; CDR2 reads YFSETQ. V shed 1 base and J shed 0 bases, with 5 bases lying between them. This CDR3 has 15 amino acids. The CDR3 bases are TGCGCCAGCAGCTTGATTCCCTCTGGGGCCAACGTCCTGACTTTC. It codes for CASSLIPSGANVLTF.

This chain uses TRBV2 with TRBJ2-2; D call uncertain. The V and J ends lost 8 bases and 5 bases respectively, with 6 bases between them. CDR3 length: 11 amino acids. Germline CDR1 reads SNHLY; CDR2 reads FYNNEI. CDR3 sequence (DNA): TGTGCCAGCGATAATACCGGGGAGCTGTTTTTT. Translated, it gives CASDNTGELFF.

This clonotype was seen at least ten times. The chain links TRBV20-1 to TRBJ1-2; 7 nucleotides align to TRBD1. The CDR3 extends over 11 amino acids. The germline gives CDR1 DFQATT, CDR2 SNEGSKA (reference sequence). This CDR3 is CSGGGGYGYTF. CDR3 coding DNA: TGCAGCGGAGGGGGCGGCTATGGCTACACCTTC.

CDR3 bases: TGCAGTGCAAACACAGGGATCACAGATACGCAGTATTTT. It is translated as CSANTGITDTQYF. This sequence joins TRBV20-1 and TRBJ2-3, with D perhaps TRBD1 (6 bases). Germline V gene sequence: CDR1 DFQATT, CDR2 SNEGSKA (reference sequence). V was clipped by 6 bases and J by 2 bases, with 12 bases between them. CDR3 length equals 13 residues.

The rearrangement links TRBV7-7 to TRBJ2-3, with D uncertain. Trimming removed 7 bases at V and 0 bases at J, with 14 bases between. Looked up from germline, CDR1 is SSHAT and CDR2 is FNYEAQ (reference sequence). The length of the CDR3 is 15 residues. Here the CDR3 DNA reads TGTGCCAGCACCCCATTGGGGTCGAGCACAGATACGCAGTATTTT. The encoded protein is CASTPLGSSTDTQYF. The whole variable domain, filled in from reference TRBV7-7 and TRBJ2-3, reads GAGVSQSPRYKVTKRGQDVTLRCDPISSHATLYWYQQALGQGPEFLTYFNYEAQPDKSGLPSDRFSAERPEGSISTLTIQRTEQRDSAMYRCASTPLGSSTDTQYFGPGTRLTVL.

In DNA form, the CDR3 reads TGTGCCAGCACCTGGACTAGCGGGAATGAGCAGTTCTTC. It encodes CASTWTSGNEQFF. This chain links TRBV5-6 with TRBJ2-1; 11 bases line up with TRBD2. The CDR3 length is 13 residues. After removal of 6 bases from V and 7 bases from J, the junction contained 3 bases not matched to a gene. CDR1 and CDR2 from the germline V gene are SGHDT and YYEEEE.

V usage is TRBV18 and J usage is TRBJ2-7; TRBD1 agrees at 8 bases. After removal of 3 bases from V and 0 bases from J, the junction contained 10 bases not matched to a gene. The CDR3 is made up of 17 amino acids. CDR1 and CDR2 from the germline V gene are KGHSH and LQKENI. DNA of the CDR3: TGTGCCAGCTCACCCCGAACCACAGGGGGGAGCTCCTACGAGCAGTACTTC. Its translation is CASSPRTTGGSSYEQYF. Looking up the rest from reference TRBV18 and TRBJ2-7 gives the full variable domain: NAGVMQNPRHLVRRRGQEARLRCSPMKGHSHVYWYRQLPEEGLKFMVYLQKENIIDESGMPKERFSAEFPKEGPSILRIQQVVRGDSAAYFCASSPRTTGGSSYEQYFGPGTRLTVT.

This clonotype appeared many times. Here the CDR3 DNA reads TGTGCCAGCAGTAATGTACAGGAGACCCAGTACTTC. Its translation is CASSNVQETQYF. The V gene is TRBV12-3 or TRBV12-4, the J gene TRBJ2-5; the D is unclear. CDR3 length equals 12 residues. Trimming stripped 5 bases from V and 5 bases from J, with 9 bases between.

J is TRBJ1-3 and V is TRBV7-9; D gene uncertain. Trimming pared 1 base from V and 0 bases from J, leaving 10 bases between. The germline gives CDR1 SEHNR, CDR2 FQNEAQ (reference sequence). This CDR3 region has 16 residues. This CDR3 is CASSLGGPSSGNTIYF. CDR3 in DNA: TGTGCCAGCAGCTTAGGGGGTCCGAGCTCTGGAAACACCATATATTTT.

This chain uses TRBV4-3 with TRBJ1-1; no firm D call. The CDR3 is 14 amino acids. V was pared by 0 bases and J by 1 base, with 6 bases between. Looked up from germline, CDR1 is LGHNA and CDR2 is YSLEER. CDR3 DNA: TGCGCCAGCAGCCAAGATGTGGGGAACACTGAAGCTTTCTTT. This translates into CASSQDVGNTEAFF.